Below are 8 T cell receptor beta chains sequenced from a single sample in a study of T cells in localized non-small cell lung cancer. The assay was immunoSEQ multiplex PCR, and TCRdb's table has in-frame clones only and misses some. The data hold around 83,000 clones, with about 78% observed a single time. The material sequenced was PBMCs, taken before any cancer treatment. All receptors come from a man aged 40 to 69 with stage II squamous cell lung carcinoma.

In the case of this clone: The sample contains more than one DNA sequence encoding this CDR3. The chain uses TRBV19 and TRBJ1-5, with D perhaps matching TRBD1 (6 bases). Germline CDR1 LNHDA, CDR2 SQIVND (reference sequence). The V end was cut by 3 bases, the J end by 2 bases, with 11 bases between. The CDR3 has 15 amino acids. The CDR3 nucleotides are TGTGCCAGTAGTATCCGCAGGGGAGGCAATCAGCCCCAGCATTTT. This sequence encodes CASSIRRGGNQPQHF.

The chain links TRBV4-1 to TRBJ2-1; 11 nucleotides align to TRBD2. The CDR3 sequence is 17 residues long. V lost 0 bases, J lost 3 bases, and 4 bases stayed unmatched. Per the germline V gene, CDR1 is MGHRA and CDR2 is YSYEKL. CDR3 DNA: TGCGCCAGCAGCCAAGAAGGGACTAGCGGTTTCTACAATGAGCAGTTCTTC. Protein: CASSQEGTSGFYNEQFF.

The V call is TRBV4-1, the J call TRBJ2-1; the D gene is possibly TRBD1 (5 bases). The V gene's germline CDR1 is MGHRA and CDR2 YSYEKL. V lost 4 bases and J 4 bases, leaving 8 bases between the germline ends. The CDR3 is 13 residues long. This chain's CDR3 is CASSPHRYNEQFF. Written as DNA, the CDR3 is TGCGCCAGCAGCCCCCACAGGTACAATGAGCAGTTCTTC.

The chain joins TRBV5-6 to TRBJ2-1; no clear D. Per germline, CDR1 SGHDT and CDR2 YYEEEE. This CDR3 has 15 residues. Deletions cut 2 bases from V and 5 bases from J, with 14 bases between. The CDR3 is CASSFTKLVHNEQFF. The CDR3 coding sequence is TGTGCCAGCAGCTTTACGAAGCTAGTCCACAATGAGCAGTTCTTC.

As DNA, the CDR3 is TGTGCCTGGAGTGAGTCCCTTCCCTACGAGCAGTACTTC. This encodes CAWSESLPYEQYF. J is TRBJ2-7 and V is TRBV30; D remains ambiguous. Germline loops: CDR1 GTSNPN, CDR2 SVGIG (reference sequence). The germline V and J ends were trimmed by 1 base and 2 bases, with 9 bases remaining between them. The CDR3 consists of 13 residues.

This rearrangement joins TRBV6-5 to TRBJ2-7, with a possible D match to TRBD1 (5 bases). V dropped 8 bases and J dropped 4 bases, with 9 bases sitting between them. This CDR3 is built from 11 residues. Germline V lookup: CDR1 MNHEY, CDR2 SVGAGI. The CDR3 region has the DNA TGTGCCAGCCAGGGTCATTACGAGCAGTACTTC. Amino acids: CASQGHYEQYF.

This clone was seen more than once but under ten times. The chain combines TRBV10-3 with TRBJ1-1; D is undetermined. V gave up 0 bases and J gave up 2 bases, with 7 bases separating them. The CDR3 runs to 14 residues. Germline-derived CDR1 and CDR2 are ENHRY and SYGVKD. CDR3 bases: TGTGCCATCAGTGAGTCTAATGGTAACACTGAAGCTTTCTTT. This codes for CAISESNGNTEAFF.

V gene TRBV25-1 combines with J gene TRBJ2-2; possible D gene TRBD2, 6 bases. Deletions cut 4 bases from V and 6 bases from J, with 15 bases between. The germline CDR1 and CDR2 sequences are MGHDK and SYGVNS. The CDR3 covers 15 residues. This CDR3 is CASSGSGRPPGELFF. CDR3 nucleotide sequence: TGTGCCAGCAGTGGGTCGGGGAGGCCCCCCGGGGAGCTGTTTTTT.